Below, 16 T cell receptor beta chains from the same sample are listed, as sequenced in a study of spatial heterogeneity in lung cancer. TCRdb passed the 5' RACE reads through MiXCR, listing each CDR3 protein once. The repertoire holds about 120,000 distinct CDR3 sequences, with about 12% as singletons. Sample time point: blood at routine non-recurrence follow-up after resection. Without sorting, whole RNA was sequenced from tumor, nontumor lung or frozen PBMC. The sample consisted of PBMCs, taken at follow-up. All receptors come from a male donor with early-stage non-small cell lung cancer.

The chain joins TRBV21-1 to TRBJ1-1; the DNA was not used to check the table's D call, TRBD1. TRBV21-1 is an annotated pseudogene. This CDR3 has 14 amino acids. The CDR3 protein is CASSDGAGNTEAFF. The CDR3 nucleotides read TGTGCCAGCAGCGATGGGGCAGGGAACACTGAAGCTTTCTTT.

This clonotype was seen a few times. V usage is TRBV28 and J usage is TRBJ1-1; D gene ambiguous. Germline CDR1 reads MDHEN; CDR2 reads SYDVKM. The CDR3 sequence is 10 residues long. V lost 5 bases to trimming and J lost 2 bases, with 0 bases between them. DNA of the CDR3: TGTGCCAGCAGTAACACTGAAGCTTTCTTT. Translated, it gives CASSNTEAFF.

This clonotype was picked up a small number of times. The chain couples TRBV4-3 to TRBJ1-3, with D hard to call. CDR1 LGHNA and CDR2 YSLEER come from the germline V gene. This CDR3 is built from 13 residues. Trimming left V 0 bases short and J 6 bases short, with 6 bases between. The CDR3 DNA follows: TGCGCCAGCAGCCAAGATTCCCAAAACACCATATATTTT. This gives the protein CASSQDSQNTIYF.

The chain couples TRBV28 to TRBJ2-1; D unclear. V was trimmed by 2 bases and J by 8 bases, leaving 4 bases between them. The CDR3 extends over 11 amino acids. CDR1 and CDR2 (germline): MDHEN, SYDVKM. For the CDR3, the DNA is TGTGCCAGCAGTTTAGGGGATGAGCAGTTCTTC. Amino acids: CASSLGDEQFF. The complete variable domain, with remaining parts taken from reference TRBV28 and TRBJ2-1, reads DVKVTQSSRYLVKRTGEKVFLECVQDMDHENMFWYRQDPGLGLRLIYFSYDVKMKEKGDIPEGYSVSREKKERFSLILESASTNQTSMYLCASSLGDEQFFGPGTRLTVL.

This clonotype was observed at least ten times. V is TRBV7-8 and J is TRBJ1-6; unclear D gene. The germline CDR1 and CDR2 sequences are SGHVS and FQNEAQ. This CDR3 is built from 13 residues. The V end was cut by 4 bases, the J end by 6 bases, with 7 bases between. The CDR3 DNA is TGTGCCAGCAGCTCATACAGTAATTCACCCCTCCACTTT. The encoded protein is CASSSYSNSPLHF.

In this sample, this clonotype turned up a few times. J is TRBJ1-2 and V is TRBV13; 9 bases align to TRBD1. The CDR3 length is 14 residues. The germline gives CDR1 PRHDT, CDR2 FYEKMQ (reference sequence). The V and J ends lost 0 bases and 8 bases, in that order; junction bases with no gene match: 4. The CDR3 spells CASSLGDRGHGYTF. The DNA for the CDR3 is TGTGCCAGCAGCTTAGGGGACAGGGGCCACGGCTACACCTTC.

In its sample, this clonotype was seen many times. The rearrangement uses TRBV20-1 and TRBJ1-5; 8 bases fit TRBD1. This CDR3 is built from 13 residues. The V gene end was trimmed by 5 bases and the J gene end by 3 bases; junction bases not matched to a gene: 3. Germline values: CDR1 DFQATT, CDR2 SNEGSKA (reference sequence). CDR3 bases: TGCAGTGCTTACAGGGGGTTCAATCAGCCCCAGCATTTT. This gives the protein CSAYRGFNQPQHF.

This rearrangement joins TRBV18 to TRBJ1-1; possibly TRBD1 for D (6 bases). V dropped 4 bases and J dropped 2 bases, with 8 bases sitting between them. Germline V gene sequence: CDR1 KGHSH, CDR2 LQKENI. The CDR3 is made up of 13 amino acids. The DNA of the CDR3 is TGTGCCAGCTCACGGACAGACAACACTGAAGCTTTCTTT. Translated, it gives CASSRTDNTEAFF.

Ten or more counts support this clonotype. This chain links TRBV4-1 with TRBJ2-1, with TRBD2 as a possible D gene (6 bases). This CDR3 is built from 15 residues. Germline CDR1 MGHRA, CDR2 YSYEKL. V shed 0 bases and J shed 6 bases, with 12 bases lying between them. CDR3 DNA: TGCGCCAGCAGCCAAGATCATGGGGGGTTCAATGAGCAGTTCTTC. Residues: CASSQDHGGFNEQFF.

The table lists this clonotype with many counts. This chain connects TRBV28 to TRBJ2-7; TRBD1 agrees at 10 bases. This CDR3 spans 14 amino acids. Per germline, CDR1 MDHEN and CDR2 SYDVKM. V dropped 4 bases and J dropped 10; count of bases not matched to a gene: 10. The CDR3 DNA is TGTGCCAGCAGTTCCACCGGGACAGGGGCCCCCCAGTACTTC. It yields the protein CASSSTGTGAPQYF.

Many counts were recorded for this clonotype. The genes are TRBV28 and TRBJ2-7; the D gene is possibly TRBD1 (6 bases). The CDR3 spans 14 residues. Germline V CDR1 and CDR2: MDHEN, SYDVKM. V was shortened by 5 bases and J by 5 bases, with 16 bases between the two germline ends. CDR3 sequence reads: CASSQQGRSNEQYF. CDR3 nucleotide sequence: TGTGCCAGCAGTCAACAGGGTAGATCAAACGAGCAGTACTTC.

This clonotype was counted a few times. The rearrangement uses TRBV5-1 and TRBJ1-2; D remains unclear. Trimming stripped 5 bases from V and 2 bases from J, with 7 bases between. The V gene's germline CDR1 is SGHRS and CDR2 YFSETQ. CDR3 size: 12 residues. The CDR3 protein is CASRGENYGYTF. CDR3 bases: TGCGCCAGCAGGGGAGAGAACTATGGCTACACCTTC.

V and J are TRBV7-8 and TRBJ2-3, with 7 bases lining up with TRBD2. Germline values: CDR1 SGHVS, CDR2 FQNEAQ. V shed 5 bases, J shed 4 bases, and the junction held 6 bases outside the gene matches. This CDR3 region has 14 residues. The CDR3 sequence: CASSTRDYADTQYF. CDR3 bases: TGTGCCAGCAGCACCCGGGACTATGCAGATACGCAGTATTTT. The whole variable domain, remainder taken from reference TRBV7-8 and TRBJ2-3, is GAGVSQSPRYKVAKRGQDVALRCDPISGHVSLFWYQQALGQGPEFLTYFQNEAQLDKSGLPSDRFFAERPEGSVSTLKIQRTQQEDSAVYLCASSTRDYADTQYFGPGTRLTVL.

V and J are TRBV20-1 and TRBJ2-1; 11 nucleotides agree with TRBD2. The CDR3 loop spans 14 amino acids. CDR1 and CDR2 (germline): DFQATT, SNEGSKA (reference sequence). After removal of 3 bases from V and 7 bases from J, the junction contained 5 bases not matched to a gene. CDR3 in amino acids: CSASASGGQNEQFF. The CDR3 DNA reads as TGCAGTGCTAGTGCTAGCGGGGGGCAGAATGAGCAGTTCTTC.

This clonotype was seen repeatedly, ten times or more. The chain carries TRBV6-5 and TRBJ1-2, with no clear D. The germline CDR1 and CDR2 sequences are MNHEY and SVGAGI. V lost 6 bases and J 3 bases, leaving 8 bases between the germline ends. The CDR3 length is 12 residues. This CDR3 reads CASRGLYYGYTF. CDR3 DNA sequence: TGTGCCAGCAGAGGGCTCTACTATGGCTACACCTTC.

The V gene is TRBV7-2, the J gene TRBJ2-1; 12 nucleotides match TRBD2. Germline CDR1 SGHTA, CDR2 FQGNSA. This CDR3 is built from 16 residues. Trimming took 4 bases from V and 8 from J; bases not matched to a gene: 9. CDR3 DNA sequence: TGTGCCAGCAGCTCACCTAGCGGGGGGGTGAGCGATGAGCAGTTCTTC. Protein: CASSSPSGGVSDEQFF.